The rows below give T cell receptor beta chains drawn from one sample of a study of T-cell memory formation after mild COVID-19. Each CDR3 protein is one row after TCRdb ran MiXCR on the 5' RACE reads. The data hold about 350,000 distinct CDR3 sequences, with roughly an eighth observed a single time. The sequenced material came from PBMCs or a T cell subset sorted from them (not recorded which). These receptors came from a man between 18 and 29 years old who had mild COVID-19 (a few samples of this study predate the infection). Cell type and time point are not known. Each CDR3 is given with its conserved first and last residue. The D gene is left open where the match is weak. Where a row states a size, it is once, few, many or the class of an expanded clone; other rows omit it.

TRBJ1-1,-,many,TRBV7-9,CASSPKIRVGTEAFF,TGTGCCAGCAGCCCAAAAATCCGAGTAGGCACTGAAGCTTTCTTT
TRBJ2-1,-,many,TRBV20-1,CSARDGGSYNEQFF,TGCAGTGCTAGAGATGGGGGGTCCTACAATGAGCAGTTCTTC
TRBJ2-1,-,-,TRBV5-1,CASSNSGDSYNEQFF,TGCGCCAGCAGTAATAGCGGAGACTCCTACAATGAGCAGTTCTTC
TRBJ1-1,-,few,TRBV29-1,CSVEDATDNTEAFF,TGCAGCGTTGAAGACGCAACAGATAACACTGAAGCTTTCTTT
TRBJ2-3,-,few,TRBV6-5,CASRRGPTSTDTQYF,TGTGCCAGCAGGCGGGGGCCCACTAGCACAGATACGCAGTATTTT
TRBJ2-3,-,many,TRBV5-1,CASSLGDPPRDTQYF,TGCGCCAGCAGCTTGGGGGACCCACCAAGGGATACGCAGTATTTT
TRBJ2-5,TRBD1,-,TRBV7-2,CASSPGQGVKETQYF,TGTGCCAGCAGCCCAGGACAGGGTGTTAAAGAGACCCAGTACTTC
TRBJ2-3,TRBD2,few,TRBV7-2,CASNSPRGGNWDTAQYF,TGTGCCAGCAACTCCCCTCGGGGGGGAAACTGGGATACGGCGCAGTATTTT
TRBJ2-5,-,many,TRBV12-3/TRBV12-4,CASSLPPGAEETQYF,TGTGCCAGCAGTTTACCGCCGGGCGCTGAAGAGACCCAGTACTTC
TRBJ1-2,TRBD1,few,TRBV5-5,CASSLPGQRRGYTF,TGTGCCAGCAGCCTCCCGGGACAGAGAAGAGGCTACACCTTC
TRBJ2-3,TRBD2,once,TRBV7-3,CASSLTSGWADTQYF,TGTGCCAGCAGCCTTACTAGCGGGTGGGCAGATACGCAGTATTTT
TRBJ2-2,-,-,TRBV15,CATSRAKVNTGELFF,TGTGCCACCAGCAGAGCCAAGGTGAACACCGGGGAGCTGTTTTTT
TRBJ1-2,-,-,TRBV9,CASSVVPAGANYGYTF,TGTGCCAGCAGCGTAGTTCCCGCTGGGGCTAACTATGGCTACACCTTC
TRBJ2-3,-,few,TRBV6-6,CASSFRAQMSDTQYF,TGTGCCAGCAGTTTTAGGGCCCAGATGTCAGATACGCAGTATTTT
TRBJ2-5,-,-,TRBV7-9,CASSIGTEPETQYF,TGTGCCAGCAGCATCGGCACTGAGCCAGAGACCCAGTACTTC
TRBJ1-1,TRBD1,-,TRBV6-5,CASSYRGRVTEAFF,TGTGCCAGCAGTTACAGGGGGCGAGTCACTGAAGCTTTCTTT
TRBJ1-2,-,few,TRBV30,CAWSPKGAPNYGYTF,TGTGCCTGGAGTCCTAAAGGGGCCCCCAACTATGGCTACACCTTC
TRBJ2-5,-,-,TRBV6-2/TRBV6-3,CASSYSIIETQYF,TGTGCCAGCAGTTACTCGATTATCGAGACCCAGTACTTC
TRBJ2-7,-,few,TRBV23-1,CASSPPQQGAYEQYF,TGCGCCAGCAGTCCGCCGCAACAGGGAGCCTACGAGCAGTACTTC
TRBJ2-1,-,few,TRBV27,CATSSLAAYNEQFF,TGTGCCACTTCATCCCTCGCGGCTTACAATGAGCAGTTCTTC
TRBJ2-7,-,-,TRBV6-5,CASSPRGGDRLFYEQYF,TGTGCCAGCAGTCCGAGGGGGGGCGACAGGCTCTTTTACGAGCAGTACTTC
TRBJ2-1,-,few,TRBV12-3/TRBV12-4,CASSSSMDEQFF,TGTGCCAGCAGTTCATCCATGGATGAGCAGTTCTTC
TRBJ2-5,-,many,TRBV12-3/TRBV12-4,CASSRTGTQGETQYF,TGTGCCAGCAGTCGAACCGGGACCCAAGGAGAGACCCAGTACTTC